The TCR beta chain under discussion was sequenced for a study of tissue T cells after allogeneic stem cell transplantation. Findings and limits, study-wide: Alloreactivity or antigen specificity of tissue TCRs was not determined; some clones might be host cells. Few T cell clones were shared across patients, but motif clusters showed tissue-specific shared signatures.

Assay used: immunoSEQ multiplex PCR; TCRdb lists only in-frame clones, some missing. The sample yields thousands of clones, about 50% seen once. Turning to this clone: Its antigen is undetermined. The listed genes are named as in mouse.

Sample time point: mouse harvest day 7 after allogeneic transplant. Tail vein injection delivered 10^7 T-cell-depleted bone marrow cells and 10^6 splenic CD5+ T cells. Mice had MHC-mismatched B6 into BALB/c GVHD, sampled day 7 or 14. Sequences were obtained from gut tissue. The TCR was taken from a female BALB/c mouse given C57BL/6 T cells with graft-versus-host disease after an allogeneic hematopoietic cell transplant.

This CDR3 is CASNPQGTNTEVFF. Incomplete CDR3 DNA: TGTGCAAGCAACCCGCAGGGGACAAACACAGAAGTCTTC. The chain is built from TRBV16 and TRBJ1-1; maybe TRBD1 (6 bases). From the germline J gene comes the end of the CDR3, since the read stops 1 residue before it. This CDR3 contains 14 residues. The V end was cut by 7 bases, the J end by 0 bases, with 12 bases between. Germline-derived CDR1 and CDR2 are SGHSA and FRNQAP.